The entry below gives a single T cell receptor beta chain sequence along with its context. No cognate antigen has been identified for it. Base qualities are not provided; no much larger clone lies one nucleotide away. Ficoll-Paque density gradient centrifugation was the method used to isolate PBMCs. Instrument used: Illumina NovaSeq 6000. Using 5'RACE with constant-segment primers, TCRalpha and TCRbeta cDNA libraries were constructed, with sample barcodes and unique molecular identifiers added in the process. RNA was extracted from every sample with Trizol reagent. Libraries were amplified in two PCR steps, with a second sample barcode and Illumina TruSeq adapters added in the second step. Libraries were sequenced on an Illumina NovaSeq with 2 x 150 bp paired-end reads. The source study handled its data this way. Demultiplexing of reads and collapsing into UMI-guided consensus sequences were performed with migec v1.2.7. Using mixcr v2.1.11, UMI consensuses were aligned to TRA and TRB V and J templates and then assembled into clonotypes. A clonotype was counted as expanded or contracted only when both edgeR and NoisET called the clonotype significant, with the noise models trained on biological replicates. For edgeR calls, the cutoffs were a false discovery rate-adjusted p below 0.01 and a log2 fold-change threshold of 1. As an exploratory analysis of dynamics, max-normalized trajectories of the 1000 most abundant clonotypes were examined by PCA with hierarchical clustering. The CD4 or CD8 phenotype of responding clones was assigned using the separately sequenced CD4+ and CD8+ repertoires. TCRdb ran its own pipeline on the public reads, namely fastp trimming at Q25 and MiXCR clone calling, and kept in-frame beta chains. CDR3 protein sequences are deduplicated, and each keeps its most common genes and DNA. TCRdb's processing, not the authors' own work, is the source of the V and J calls. The sample profile shows just over 400,000 distinct CDR3 sequences; under 25% of them were found once. Roughly 14% of the sample goes to the ten largest clones.

The record originates from a study of T-cell memory formation after mild COVID-19 (dated by TCRdb to 2020 to 2022). About the study as a whole: Most TCR sequence clusters were specific to one of the two donors. Two young, previously healthy adult volunteers made up the cohort, one male and one female. Longitudinal TCRalpha and TCRbeta repertoire sequencing tracked T-cell clones expanding and contracting after mild COVID-19 in a couple of donors.

The CDR3, cysteine through phenylalanine, is 18 amino acids long. Only CDR3 DNA is held: 54 bases, read in frame from base 1. V loses 5 bases of germline sequence and J loses 0 bases, and the interval between the two ends is 17 bases. Study-level results and caveats: Some responding clones were found in pre-infection memory, which suggests that pre-existing cross-reactive memory T cells took part in the SARS-CoV-2 response. SARS-CoV-2 specificity was not confirmed for the second-wave clones peaking on day 37. Contracting CD4+ clones appeared mostly in the CM and EM memory subsets, whereas CD8+ clones were enriched in EMRA. Balanced CD4/CD8 phenotypes were observed for clones contracting from day 15 to 85, whereas a bias towards CD4+ was observed for a second wave of clones expanding from day 15 to 37. The study included only a couple of mild cases, and larger cohorts that include severe cases with pre-infection samples were judged to be necessary.

The receptor chain draws on TRBV12-3 or TRBV12-4 and TRBJ2-6; a tentative D match to TRBD2 spans 5 bases. This TCR came from an adult woman who had mild COVID-19 (a few samples of this study predate the infection). The sample titles of this study are shuffled in the database, so cell type and time point are left out; the donor was told from shared clones. Input material: PBMCs or a T cell subset sorted from them (not recorded which). The DNA sequence is TGTGCCAGCAGTGGCCTGGGAGACGTATCCTCTGGGGCCAACGTCCTGACTTTC. This gives the protein CASSGLGDVSSGANVLTF.